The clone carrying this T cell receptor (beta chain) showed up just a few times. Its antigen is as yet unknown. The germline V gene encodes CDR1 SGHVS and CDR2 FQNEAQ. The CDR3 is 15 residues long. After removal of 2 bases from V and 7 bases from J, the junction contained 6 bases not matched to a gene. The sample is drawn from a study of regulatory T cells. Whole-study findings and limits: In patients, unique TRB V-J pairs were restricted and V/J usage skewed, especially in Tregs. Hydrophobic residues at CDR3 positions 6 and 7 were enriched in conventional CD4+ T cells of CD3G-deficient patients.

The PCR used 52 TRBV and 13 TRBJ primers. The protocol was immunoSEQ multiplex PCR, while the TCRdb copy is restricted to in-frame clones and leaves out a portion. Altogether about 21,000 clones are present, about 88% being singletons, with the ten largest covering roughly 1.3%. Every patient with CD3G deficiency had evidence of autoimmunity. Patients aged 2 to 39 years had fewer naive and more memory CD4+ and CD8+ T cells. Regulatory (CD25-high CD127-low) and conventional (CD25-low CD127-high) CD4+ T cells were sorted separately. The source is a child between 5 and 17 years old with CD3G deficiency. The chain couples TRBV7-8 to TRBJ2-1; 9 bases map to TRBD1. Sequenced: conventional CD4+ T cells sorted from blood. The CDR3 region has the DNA TGTGCCAGCAGCTTATACAGGGGGCCTGGGAATGAGCAGTTCTTC. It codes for CASSLYRGPGNEQFF.